Sequencing of this T cell receptor (beta chain) was carried out in a study of T cell responses to AZD1222 COVID-19 vaccine. Study-wide results and limits: No day 14 peak samples; only post-peak repertoires were characterized. Researchers report vaccine-associated CD4 TCRs spanning spike, with dominance at 160-218 and 743-854. Seropositive AZD1222 recipients at baseline numbered only 5 to 7. Breadth and depth of Spike-specific TCRs rose after two AZD1222 doses.

This clone was observed a handful of times. As yet, its antigen is unknown. This CDR3 is 15 amino acids long. Germline V CDR1 and CDR2: MNHEY, SVGAGI. J was trimmed by 4 bases and V by 6 bases; bases with no gene match: 8. Here immunoSEQ multiplex PCR was the method, and the copy in TCRdb shows in-frame clones only, minus some. The table lists 150,000 or so clones, 70% to 90% of them singletons, with 5.5% to 8.5% in the top ten. The sample here was peripheral blood, taken after recovery from COVID-19. This TCR derives from an adult who had recovered from COVID-19. The rearrangement uses TRBV6-5 and TRBJ2-1, with 8 bases lining up with TRBD1. CDR3 sequence: CASRVSQGAYNEQFF. As DNA, the CDR3 is TGTGCCAGCAGGGTTAGCCAGGGGGCGTACAATGAGCAGTTCTTC.